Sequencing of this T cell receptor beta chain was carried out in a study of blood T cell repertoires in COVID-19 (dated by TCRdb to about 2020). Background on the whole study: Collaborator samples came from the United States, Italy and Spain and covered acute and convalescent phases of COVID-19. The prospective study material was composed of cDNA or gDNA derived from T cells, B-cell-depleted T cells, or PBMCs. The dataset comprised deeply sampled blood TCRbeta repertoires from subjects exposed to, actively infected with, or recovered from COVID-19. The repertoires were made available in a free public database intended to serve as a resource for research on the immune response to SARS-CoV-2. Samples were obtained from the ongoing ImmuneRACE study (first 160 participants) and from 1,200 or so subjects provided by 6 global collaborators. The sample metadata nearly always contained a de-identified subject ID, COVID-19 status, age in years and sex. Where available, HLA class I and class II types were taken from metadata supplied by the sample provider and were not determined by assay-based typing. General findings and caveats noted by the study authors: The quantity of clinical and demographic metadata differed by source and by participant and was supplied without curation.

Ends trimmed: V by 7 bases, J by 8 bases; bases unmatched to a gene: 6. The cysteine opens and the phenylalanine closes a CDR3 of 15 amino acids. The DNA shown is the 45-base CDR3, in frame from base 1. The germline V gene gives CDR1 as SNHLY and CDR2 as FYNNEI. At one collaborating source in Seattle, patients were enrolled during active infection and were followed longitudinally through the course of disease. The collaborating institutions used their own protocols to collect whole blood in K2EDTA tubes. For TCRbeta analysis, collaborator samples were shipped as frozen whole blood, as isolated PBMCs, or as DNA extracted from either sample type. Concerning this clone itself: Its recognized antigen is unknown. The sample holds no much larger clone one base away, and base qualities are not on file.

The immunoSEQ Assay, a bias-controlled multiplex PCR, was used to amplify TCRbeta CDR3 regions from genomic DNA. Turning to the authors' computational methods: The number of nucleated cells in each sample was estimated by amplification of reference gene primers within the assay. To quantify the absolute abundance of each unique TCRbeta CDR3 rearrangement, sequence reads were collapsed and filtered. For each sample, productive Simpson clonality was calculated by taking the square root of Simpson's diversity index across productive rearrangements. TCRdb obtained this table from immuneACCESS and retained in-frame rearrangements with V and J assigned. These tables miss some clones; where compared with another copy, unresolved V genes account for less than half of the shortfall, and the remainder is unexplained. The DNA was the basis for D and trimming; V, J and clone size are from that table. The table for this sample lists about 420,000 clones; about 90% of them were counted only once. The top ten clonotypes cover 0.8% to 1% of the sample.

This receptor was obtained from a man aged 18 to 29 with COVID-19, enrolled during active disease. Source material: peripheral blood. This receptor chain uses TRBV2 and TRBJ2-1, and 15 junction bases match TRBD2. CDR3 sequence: CASMGLAGGRDEQFF. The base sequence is TGTGCCAGCATGGGACTAGCGGGGGGCAGGGATGAGCAGTTCTTC. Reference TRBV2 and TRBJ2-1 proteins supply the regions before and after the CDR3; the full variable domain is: EPEVTQTPSHQVTQMGQEVILRCVPISNHLYFYWYRQILGQKVEFLVSFYNNEISEKSEIFDDQFSVERPDGSNFTLKIRSTKLEDSAMYFCASMGLAGGRDEQFFGPGTRLTVL.